Listed below are T cell receptor beta chains from one sample, sequenced in a study of persistence of HIV-infected CD4 T cells. Here immunoSEQ multiplex PCR was the method, and the copy in TCRdb shows in-frame clones only, minus some. The sample has 35,000 to 40,000 clones, 87% seen once. Their antigen targets remain unknown. The sequencing used CD4+ T cells sorted from PBMCs after approximately 20-hour stimulation, collected from a patient who received antiretroviral therapy. The receptor set was obtained from an adult man with HIV who was CMV-seropositive. Each CDR3 is given without its conserved first and last residue. The order of the fields is V gene, J gene, CDR3 protein.

TRBV27	TRBJ2-5	ASSWGGYQETQY
TRBV3-1/TRBV3-2	TRBJ1-2	ASSQELSNYGYT
TRBV11-3	TRBJ1-6	ASSLAPGRPLH
TRBV18	TRBJ2-1	ASSPRDSGSYNEQF
TRBV28	TRBJ1-2	ASSTEQGKDT
TRBV4-2	TRBJ1-4	ASSVGDGNEKLF
TRBV2	TRBJ1-5	ASSLTGLAQPQH
TRBV28	TRBJ2-4	ASSLVDAAKNIQY
TRBV9	TRBJ2-6	ASSAGTSSGANVLT
TRBV27	TRBJ1-6	ASQANRGLFSPLH
TRBV6-1	TRBJ2-7	ASSEVRGLRREQY
TRBV19	TRBJ1-5	ATSPEISNQPQH
TRBV4-2	TRBJ2-6	ASSLDPLSSGANVLT
TRBV7-9	TRBJ2-2	ASSIGQGVTGELF
TRBV3-1/TRBV3-2	TRBJ1-1	ASRAMNTEAF
TRBV5-6	TRBJ2-7	ASSRRGGYEQY
TRBV7-2	TRBJ2-1	ASSLEVQRHNEQF
TRBV29-1	TRBJ1-4	SVAINEKLF
TRBV6-1	TRBJ1-2	ASSEEVSLDYGYT
TRBV6-5	TRBJ2-7	ASSFSGRVTYEQY
TRBV7-2	TRBJ1-5	ASSLGFMGNQPQH
TRBV5-1	TRBJ1-4	ASSLGQKNEKLF
TRBV6-6	TRBJ2-5	ASSYPASGSGETQY
TRBV6-5	TRBJ1-3	ASSYSGQEGNTIY
TRBV4-2	TRBJ1-1	ASSQDNGIQRIEAF
TRBV18	TRBJ1-1	ASSPPAGGYTEAF
TRBV2	TRBJ1-5	ASTGGHRSYSNQPQH
TRBV20-1	TRBJ1-4	SAREGEKLF